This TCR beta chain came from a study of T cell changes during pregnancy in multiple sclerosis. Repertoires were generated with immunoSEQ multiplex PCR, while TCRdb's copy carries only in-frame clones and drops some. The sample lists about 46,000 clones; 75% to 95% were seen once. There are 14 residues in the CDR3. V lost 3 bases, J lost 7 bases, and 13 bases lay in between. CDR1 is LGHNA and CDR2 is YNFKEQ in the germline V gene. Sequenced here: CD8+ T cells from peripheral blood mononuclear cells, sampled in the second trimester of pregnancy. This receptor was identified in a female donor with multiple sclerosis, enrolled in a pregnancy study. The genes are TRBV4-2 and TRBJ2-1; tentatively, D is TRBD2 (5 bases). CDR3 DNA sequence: TGTGCCAGCAGCCAGGTTGAGACGGGGAATGAGCAGTTCTTC. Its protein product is CASSQVETGNEQFF.